This T cell receptor beta chain comes out of a study of T cell repertoires in cytomegalovirus infection. TCRdb processed the reads anew with MiXCR; each CDR3 protein has one entry. The table has approximately 290,000 distinct CDR3 sequences, more than 20% seen once; the top ten hold 11% to 15%. Looked up from germline, CDR1 is DFQATT and CDR2 is SNEGSKA (reference sequence). The CDR3 has 15 amino acids. The V segment lost 2 bases and the J segment 2 bases; nucleotides outside the gene matches: 4. This clonotype was observed many times. The receptor comes from a human donor in good health (CMV status not recorded). Some clones in this sample may be carry-over from other donors' samples. The sample taken for sequencing was PBMCs. The chain carries TRBV20-1 and TRBJ2-1; 9 bases line up with TRBD2. CDR3 DNA sequence: TGCAGTGCTAGACTGAGCGGGAGGCCCTACAATGAGCAGTTCTTC. This translates into CSARLSGRPYNEQFF.